The clone carrying this T cell receptor beta chain has ten or more counts. The sample belongs to a study of blood T cells in healthy people across ages. For the second PCR, which ran for roughly 6 to 12 cycles, a sample-barcoded 5' primer and a J-beta primer mix were used. TCRdb called the 5' RACE reads again in MiXCR, with one record for every CDR3 protein. The top ten hold 15% to 20% of the sample, which has 800,000 or so distinct CDR3 sequences, less than 60% seen once. The sequenced material came from blood. The TCR was taken from a man older than 75 in good health.

The CDR3 reads CSAENRGSYNEQFF. The CDR3 nucleotides are TGCAGTGCTGAAAACAGGGGATCCTACAATGAGCAGTTCTTC. The chain has TRBV20-1 and TRBJ2-1, with TRBD1 matching over 7 bases. This CDR3 region has 14 residues. Germline V gene sequence: CDR1 DFQATT, CDR2 SNEGSKA (reference sequence). After removal of 5 bases from V and 1 base from J, the junction contained 5 bases not matched to a gene.